This TCR beta chain was captured by sequencing in a study of graft-versus-host responses after intestinal transplantation. Study as a whole: As for transplant type, recipients had multivisceral, liver-intestinal, or isolated intestinal grafts. Recipients across the board were started on anti-thymocyte globulin induction, then kept on tacrolimus and steroids for around 3 years.

The CDR3 sequence is 15 residues long. The V gene's germline CDR1 is GTSNPN and CDR2 SVGIG (reference sequence). V gave up 5 bases and J gave up 0 bases, with 11 bases separating them. The study, taken as a whole, reports: In patients with graft-donor T cell macrochimerism, allograft graft-versus-host to host-versus-graft clonal ratios were high.

Comments on this clone: Its antigen is unknown.

TCRdb's table, derived via immunoSEQ multiplex PCR, lists solely in-frame clones and lacks some. The sample includes roughly 93,000 clones, 85% to 95% of them seen just once. V gene TRBV30 combines with J gene TRBJ1-6; D might be TRBD1 (6 bases). The receptor's source is a human donor who was the organ donor for an intestinal transplant. The sequenced sample was unstimulated CD8+ T cells sorted from spleen or lymph node cells, obtained before transplant. The CDR3 here is CAWADSSSYNSPLHF. Here the CDR3 DNA reads TGTGCCTGGGCGGACAGCAGCTCCTATAATTCACCCCTCCACTTT.